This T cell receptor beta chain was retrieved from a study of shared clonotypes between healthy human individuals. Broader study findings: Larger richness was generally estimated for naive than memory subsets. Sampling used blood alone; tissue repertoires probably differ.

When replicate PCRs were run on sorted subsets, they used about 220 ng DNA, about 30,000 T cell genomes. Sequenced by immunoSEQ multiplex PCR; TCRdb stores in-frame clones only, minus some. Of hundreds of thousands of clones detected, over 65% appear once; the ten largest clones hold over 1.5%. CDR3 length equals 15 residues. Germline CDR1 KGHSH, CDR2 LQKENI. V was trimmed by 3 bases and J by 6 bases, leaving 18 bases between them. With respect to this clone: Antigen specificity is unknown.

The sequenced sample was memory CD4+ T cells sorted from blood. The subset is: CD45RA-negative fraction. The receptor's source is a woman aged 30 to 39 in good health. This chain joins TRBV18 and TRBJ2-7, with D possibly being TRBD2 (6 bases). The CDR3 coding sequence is TGTGCCAGCTCACCGATGGCAGGGAGGAATAGCGAGCAGTACTTC. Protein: CASSPMAGRNSEQYF.